The 9 T cell receptor beta chains listed next were all sequenced from one sample in a study of blood T cells in healthy people across ages (dated by TCRdb to the mid-2010s). Library construction relied on 5' RACE. For sequencing, an Illumina HiSeq 2500 was employed. The second PCR ran for roughly 7 to 12 cycles and used a J-beta primer mix along with a sample-barcoded 5' primer. TCRdb itself trimmed the public reads at Q25 with fastp, ran MiXCR and retained productive beta chains. Rows matching on CDR3 protein sequence are summarized as one entry with the most common DNA and genes. For this sample there are 1,500,000 or so distinct CDR3 sequences; roughly 43% appear just once. 4% of the sample is taken by the ten largest. Material: blood. The receptor source for this set is a woman aged 18-29 years in good health.

This clonotype was found a few times. This chain joins TRBV7-3 and TRBJ1-2; the match to TRBD1 covers 12 bases. V shed 5 bases, J shed 7 bases, and the junction held 8 bases outside the gene matches. The CDR3 is 15 residues long. Germline V CDR1 and CDR2: SGHTA, FQGTGA. In DNA, the CDR3 is TGTGCCAGCAGCCCTCAAGGGACAGGGGGCAGTGGCTACACCTTC. It is translated as CASSPQGTGGSGYTF.

V usage is TRBV7-9 and J usage is TRBJ1-1; 8 bases are shared with TRBD1. Germline CDR1 is SEHNR and CDR2 is FQNEAQ (reference sequence). This CDR3 is 15 amino acids long. V shed 0 bases and J 6 bases; nucleotides not matched to a gene: 6. In DNA, the CDR3 is TGTGCCAGCAGCTTAGCAGTGACAGGGGATGCTGAAGCTTTCTTT. Translating gives CASSLAVTGDAEAFF.

The gene calls are TRBV12-3 or TRBV12-4 and TRBJ1-2; D is unresolved. The length of the CDR3 is 15 residues. Trimming removed 4 bases at V and 2 bases at J, with 14 bases between. CDR3 in amino acids: CASSSQTVKNYGYTF. CDR3 bases: TGTGCCAGCAGTTCCCAAACAGTGAAGAACTATGGCTACACCTTC.

This chain joins TRBV19 and TRBJ1-5; maybe TRBD1 (5 bases). Germline V gene data show CDR1 as LNHDA and CDR2 as SQIVND (reference sequence). The CDR3 runs to 14 residues. V shed 8 bases and J shed 1 base, with 12 bases lying between them. The CDR3 reads CASSNRLSNQPQHF. The CDR3 bases are TGTGCCAGTTCGAACAGGCTCAGCAATCAGCCCCAGCATTTT.

The V call is TRBV12-3 or TRBV12-4, the J call TRBJ1-4, with a tentative D call TRBD1 (6 bases). This CDR3 is built from 17 residues. V shed 5 bases and J shed 5 bases, with 21 bases lying between them. The CDR3 nucleotides read TGTGCCAGCAGTCCAAACAGAGGGGGTGCAGGAAATGAAAAACTGTTTTTT. Its protein is CASSPNRGGAGNEKLFF.

This clonotype was detected only a few times. The chain is built from TRBV12-3 or TRBV12-4 and TRBJ2-3; 8 bases map to TRBD2. V was pared by 5 bases and J by 6 bases, with 13 bases of the junction left unmatched. The CDR3 has 16 residues. In DNA, the CDR3 is TGTGCCAGCAGTGAGCCGGGACTAGACCCCCTCGATACGCAGTATTTT. It encodes CASSEPGLDPLDTQYF.

The rearrangement links TRBV28 to TRBJ2-7, with D maybe TRBD1 (8 bases). Germline CDR1 and CDR2: MDHEN and SYDVKM. V gave up 4 bases and J gave up 0 bases, with 13 bases separating them. The CDR3 runs 15 residues. The CDR3 region is CASSSTGGGSYEQYF. In DNA form, the CDR3 reads TGTGCCAGCAGTTCCACAGGGGGGGGCTCCTACGAGCAGTACTTC.

Only a few counts were recorded for this clonotype. The chain combines TRBV4-2 with TRBJ2-1; possibly TRBD2 for D (6 bases). Germline V gene lookup returns CDR1 LGHNA and CDR2 YNFKEQ. This CDR3 contains 12 residues. V was pared by 8 bases and J by 4 bases, with 9 bases between. The DNA of the CDR3 is TGTGCCAGCGGCGGGGTTTACAATGAGCAGTTCTTC. Protein sequence: CASGGVYNEQFF.

Comment on this clonotype: A much larger clone differs from this one at a single base, so this may be a read error. The CDR3, as DNA: TGTGCCAGCAGCGAAAGGGGACGAATCTACGAGCAGTTCTTC. Its translation: CASSERGRIYEQFF. The gene calls are TRBV2 and TRBJ2-1, with D perhaps matching TRBD1 or TRBD2 (5 bases each). Trimming pared 6 bases from V and 10 bases from J, leaving 19 bases between. The germline gives CDR1 SNHLY, CDR2 FYNNEI. The CDR3 has 14 residues.